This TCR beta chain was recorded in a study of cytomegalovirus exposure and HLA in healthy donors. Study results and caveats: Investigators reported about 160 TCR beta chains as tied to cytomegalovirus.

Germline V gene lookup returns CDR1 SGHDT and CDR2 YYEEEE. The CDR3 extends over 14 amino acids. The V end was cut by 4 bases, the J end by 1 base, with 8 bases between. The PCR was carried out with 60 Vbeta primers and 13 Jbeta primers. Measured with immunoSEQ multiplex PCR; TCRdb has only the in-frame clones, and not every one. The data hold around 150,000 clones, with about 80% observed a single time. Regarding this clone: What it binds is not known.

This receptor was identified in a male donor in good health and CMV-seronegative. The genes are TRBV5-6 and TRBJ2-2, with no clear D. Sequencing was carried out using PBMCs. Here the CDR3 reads CASSEPGNTGELFF. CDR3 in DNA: TGTGCCAGCAGCGAGCCAGGGAACACCGGGGAGCTGTTTTTT. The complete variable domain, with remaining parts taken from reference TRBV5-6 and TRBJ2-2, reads DAGVTQSPTHLIKTRGQQVTLRCSPKSGHDTVSWYQQALGQGPQFIFQYYEEEERQRGNFPDRFSGHQFPNYSSELNVNALLLGDSALYLCASSEPGNTGELFFGEGSRLTVL.